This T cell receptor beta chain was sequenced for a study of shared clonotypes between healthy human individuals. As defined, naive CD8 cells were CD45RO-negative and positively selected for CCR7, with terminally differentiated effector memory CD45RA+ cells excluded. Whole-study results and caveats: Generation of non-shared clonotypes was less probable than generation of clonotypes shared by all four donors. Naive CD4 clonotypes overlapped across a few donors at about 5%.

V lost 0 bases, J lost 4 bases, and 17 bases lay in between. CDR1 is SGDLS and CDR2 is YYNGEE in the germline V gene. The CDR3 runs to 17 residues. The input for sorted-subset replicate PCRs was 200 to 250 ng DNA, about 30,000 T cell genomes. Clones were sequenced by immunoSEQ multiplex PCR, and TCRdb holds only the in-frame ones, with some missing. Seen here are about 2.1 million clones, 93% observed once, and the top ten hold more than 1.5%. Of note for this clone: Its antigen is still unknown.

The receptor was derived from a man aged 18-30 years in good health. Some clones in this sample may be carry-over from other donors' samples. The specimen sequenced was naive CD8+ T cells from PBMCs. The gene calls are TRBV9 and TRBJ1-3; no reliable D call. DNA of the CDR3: TGTGCCAGCAGCGTAGGGGGAGGCACGATTTACGGAAACACCATATATTTT. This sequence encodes CASSVGGGTIYGNTIYF.